This record concerns one T cell receptor beta chain sequence. This clone has just a few counts. The clone's antigen remains unknown. No much larger clone is present one base from it, and per-base qualities are unavailable. The data were obtained in a study of cytomegalovirus exposure and HLA in healthy donors (dated by TCRdb to about 2017). Background on the whole study: An earlier analysis of some 600 of the donors reported over 250 Gb of sequence data and 90 million to 120 million unique TCR beta sequences obtained from 150 million to 200 million T cells. An early release that covered fewer than 750 HLA-typed donors contained about 290 gigabases of sequencing data and approximately 85 million unique TCR sequences. Among the roughly 400 genotyped donors, approximately 77% belonged to the genetic ancestry cluster associated with self-reported Caucasian donors. The study was designed to test whether signatures of past pathogen exposure could be identified by cataloging public T cell receptors. The study used immunosequencing to profile the T cell repertoires of some 600 subjects and linked those repertoires to cytomegalovirus serostatus. Along with the approximately 670-subject first cohort, a separate validation cohort of around 110 different subjects was used. High-throughput TCR immunosequencing, statistical association of individual TCRs with disease status, and machine learning were combined to predict cytomegalovirus infection status. A later analysis re-analyzed previously published TCR beta repertoires from approximately 700 donors and added high-resolution HLA genotyping to study TCR occurrence patterns. Rather than using new phenotypic data, the later analysis identified candidate immune exposures from TCR beta sequences and from how often those sequences occurred across donors. An earlier analysis of 500 to 750 of the donors applied high-throughput TCR beta sequencing to assess whether each TCR beta V gene segment acted as functional or pseudogenic. Donor age, sex, ethnicity and CMV serostatus were compiled together with the repertoire data. A later genetic analysis used genome-wide SNP genotypes for about three fifths of the 666 donors, treating that subset as a discovery cohort. Every repertoire in the discovery cohort had been generated on one and the same sequencing platform. HLA typing included class I and class II loci at four-digit resolution. Typing coverage differed by locus: A, B, C, DRB1 and DQB1 were typed in roughly 620-630 donors, DQA1 in 522, DPA1 in nearly 610, and DPB1 in 400 to 490. Several DR-DQ haplotypes were handled as single units for association and clustering because linkage in the cohort was strong. Among some 400 genotyped donors of the cohort, an average of approximately 240,000 unique TCR beta nucleotide sequences was sequenced per donor, of which about 19% were non-productive. The paper as a whole reports these results and caveats: Only TCR beta chains were sequenced in this cohort, and the absence of alpha or paired-chain data limited detectable features. Several of the top co-occurrence clusters appeared to be linked to parvovirus B19, influenza, CMV and Epstein-Barr virus, according to a later analysis. Three of the identified cytomegalovirus-associated TCR beta chains were confirmed in vitro to be specific for cytomegalovirus antigens. Most TCR sequences were observed very rarely across donors, whereas some public TCRs were present in many individuals. An earlier analysis of around 540 of the donors showed that most TCR beta V segments appeared in productive rearrangements either about 87% or about 30% of the time, which broadly matched IMGT annotations. A later genetic analysis reported fewer N-insertions in productive TCRs among donors in an Asian-associated ancestry cluster than the roughly 650-donor mean. According to a later analysis, most CMV-associated TCR beta chains appeared to be HLA-restricted, and the HLA associations seemed to be driven largely by CMV exposure. According to the authors, the approach could potentially be generalized to other disease states and immunological phenotypes. The sequencing pipeline was judged likely to have produced a cluster of highly shared sequence variants as a technical artifact. Because counts were too low, some 17 rarely observed V segments, including chromosome 9 orphons, were left out of the earlier analysis of approximately 580 of the donors. Because HLA typing was unavailable for some donors at each locus, only the typed subset was used in association tests. Correlated functional status among segregating V segments might reflect linkage disequilibrium, but an unknown experimental factor could not be ruled out. A later analysis found that TCR association rates varied across HLA loci, with DRB1 alleles showing the most associated TCRs and HLA-C alleles the fewest. Compared with equally common non-associated chains, HLA-associated TCR beta chains in a later analysis were more clonally expanded and had lower generation probabilities. In a later analysis, 16,951 TCR beta sequences were associated with specific HLA alleles at a false discovery rate of 0.05. The classifier was reported to diagnose cytomegalovirus status with high specificity and sensitivity in both the original cohort and the validation cohort. Immune exposure information for the cohort was limited to CMV serostatus. The study gave a list of 150 to 200 TCR beta chains associated with cytomegalovirus. A further reported finding was that TCR beta sequences accurately predicted the HLA-A and HLA-B alleles for most subjects in the first cohort. Presence/absence analyses assumed roughly uniform sequencing depth across donors, an assumption that may not hold. When HLA alleles, especially DR and DQ, strongly co-occurred, attributing TCR associations to individual alleles was difficult. An association between a missense DCLRE1C variant and V-gene and J-gene trimming of TCR beta chains was found in a later genetic analysis and replicated in an independent cohort.

The cohort comprised 666 healthy bone marrow donors. At the time of sampling, all cohort members were nominally healthy, though unrecorded immune exposures were likely present. The donor tested CMV seropositive, placing the donor among the approximately 290 seropositive members of the cohort. Every donor gave a peripheral blood sample, and the peripheral blood mononuclear cells from that sample were used for TCR beta sequencing. The Qiagen DNeasy Blood Extraction Kit was used to extract genomic DNA from the blood cell samples. Library preparation was by the immunoSEQ multiplex PCR assay. For the multiplex PCR, a mixture combining 60 forward primers for TCR Vbeta segments and 13 reverse primers for TCR Jbeta segments was used. The CDR3 region of rearranged TCR beta genes was amplified from genomic DNA by a multiplex PCR assay. Amplified TCR beta libraries were sequenced as 87-base-pair reads on the Illumina HiSeq System. The paper's data handling went like this. A later analysis tallied approximately 87 million unique TCR beta chains across the 660 or so repertoires, and about 12 million of those chains were shared by two or more donors. To remove PCR and sequencing errors, raw reads were error-corrected and collapsed into unique sequences using a nearest-neighbor algorithm that merged closely related sequences. CDR3 sequences were aligned to IMGT reference sequences to assign V, D and J gene segments. Each retained sequence needed at least a six-nucleotide match to both a V gene segment and a J gene segment. Rearrangements were classified as productive when the CDR3 lacked stop codons and remained in frame with V and J, and all other rearrangements were classified as non-productive. Following IMGT convention, CDR3 was defined as the stretch from the second conserved V-encoded cysteine up to the conserved J-encoded phenylalanine. Sequences without an unambiguous match to a single V gene segment were excluded from the earlier analysis of a few hundred of the donors. An earlier analysis of 500 to 600 of the donors classified V segments as functional when productive rearrangements were above 56.7% and as segregating when the standard deviation between donors was above 5%. A statistical classification framework was developed to diagnose cytomegalovirus status using the catalog of TCR beta chain sequences. V and J gene assignment, in a later analysis, came from comparing TCR nucleotide sequences with IMGT/GENE-DB human TR gene sequences. A later analysis assigned CDR3 sequences and most-parsimonious VDJ recombination scenarios with the TCRdist pipeline. In a later analysis, each TCR beta chain was defined by its CDR3 amino acid sequence together with its V-gene family, and reads without a unique V-gene family were excluded. To address suspected cross-contamination and a sequencing artifact, a later analysis removed roughly 580 highly shared, low-generation-probability nucleotide sequences. In a later analysis, a clonal expansion index was calculated for each public chain from normalized within-repertoire ranks of inferred template counts. A later analysis computed generation probabilities with a VDJ recombination model fitted to out-of-frame rearrangements, and checked the results against IGoR. In a later analysis, TCR-TCR, TCR-HLA and TCR-CMV co-occurrence was scored with hypergeometric tests, and a repertoire-size bias correction was applied to TCR pairs. To estimate false discovery rates, a later analysis permuted the HLA or CMV assignments 20 times. In a later analysis, co-occurring TCRs were grouped using DBSCAN, and TCRdist sequence similarity was added for clustering within HLA-allele-positive subsets. Repertoires with fewer than 30,000 or more than 120,000 public chains, plus five repertoires with anomalous nucleotide sharing, were excluded from co-occurrence clustering. In its TCRdb copy, this immuneACCESS table keeps in-frame sequences only and misses some clones. Where compared with another copy, unresolved V genes explain less than half of these, and the others have no known cause. V, J and clone size are taken as reported in that table, and D and trimming were inferred from the DNA itself. This sample comprises some 93,000 clones, approximately 9% of them detected only once. The top ten hold around 5% of the sample.

The receptor comes from a man between 50 and 59 years old in good health and CMV-seropositive. The source material was PBMCs.

The CDR3 loop reads CASSESPRTDTQYF. In nucleotide form, the sequence is TGTGCCAGCAGTGAGTCCCCACGGACAGATACGCAGTATTTT. The chain was built from TRBV2 and TRBJ2-3; no D gene is confidently identified. V loses 3 bases, J loses 3 bases, and the germline ends lie 10 bases apart. From the germline V gene, CDR1 is SNHLY and CDR2 is FYNNEI. Reading from cysteine to phenylalanine, the CDR3 counts 14 amino acids. Kept here is only the CDR3 DNA, which spans 42 bases and is read in frame from base 1.